This record concerns one T cell receptor (beta chain) sequence. Its specificity is unknown. This specimen comes from a study of CD8+ T cells in alopecia areata. Overall study context: Treated patients took oral tofacitinib at 5 to 10 mg twice daily. Findings and limits, study-wide: Any link of baseline CD8+ expansion to response, resting on one nonresponder, remains uncertain. Tofacitinib yielded significantly lower scalp clonality and fewer expanded CD8+ clones among the top 100.

RNA was isolated and reverse transcribed to cDNA, the sequencing template. Profiling relied on immunoSEQ multiplex PCR, and the TCRdb table lists in-frame clones only, not all of them. The sample has under 200,000 clones, 60% seen once. Treatment meaning: oral pan-JAK inhibitor, 5-10 mg twice daily. Sorted out of PBMCs were CD4+ T cells and CD8+ T cells. The ends lost 4 bases at V and 1 base at J; junction bases unmatched: 3. This CDR3 has 15 residues. Germline lookup yields CDR1 SGHRS and CDR2 YFSETQ. This clonotype originated in a human donor with alopecia areata. The input for sequencing was CD4+ T cells sorted from blood, taken at week 24, from a patient treated with tofacitinib. The V call is TRBV5-1, the J call TRBJ2-3, with 10 bases lining up with TRBD1. As DNA, the CDR3 is TGCGCCAGCAGCCGCGGGACAGGGGGCACAGATACGCAGTATTTT. Protein product: CASSRGTGGTDTQYF.